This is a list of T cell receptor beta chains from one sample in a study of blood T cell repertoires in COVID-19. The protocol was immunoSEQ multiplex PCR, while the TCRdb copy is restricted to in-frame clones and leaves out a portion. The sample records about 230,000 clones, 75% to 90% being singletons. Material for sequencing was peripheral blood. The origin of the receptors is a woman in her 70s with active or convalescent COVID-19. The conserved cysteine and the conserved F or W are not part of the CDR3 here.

CDR3 protein: ASSENGAVYGYT; V gene: TRBV6-1; CDR3 length: 12
CDR3 protein: ASSPVGAGGTGELF; V gene: TRBV18; CDR3 length: 14
CDR3 protein: ATSRVTGFEAF; V gene: TRBV15; CDR3 length: 11
CDR3 protein: ASSSRHSTDTQY; V gene: TRBV19; CDR3 length: 12
CDR3 protein: ASSSRQGAGETQY; V gene: TRBV7-8; CDR3 length: 13
CDR3 protein: ASSKLRGQETQY; V gene: TRBV19; CDR3 length: 12
CDR3 protein: ASSYEGDNNQPQH; V gene: TRBV18; CDR3 length: 13
CDR3 protein: ASSLMVRGYGELF; V gene: TRBV28; CDR3 length: 13
CDR3 protein: ASSLEGRYEQY; V gene: TRBV27; CDR3 length: 11
CDR3 protein: ASSPGRGQY; V gene: TRBV7-6; CDR3 length: 9
CDR3 protein: AWAQTGNTIY; V gene: TRBV30; CDR3 length: 10
CDR3 protein: ASSDEAGATDTQY; V gene: TRBV10-1; CDR3 length: 13
CDR3 protein: ASSVTGTSGSRELF; V gene: TRBV9; CDR3 length: 14
CDR3 protein: ASSSEGNRGVTDTQY; V gene: TRBV27; CDR3 length: 15
CDR3 protein: ASSSRQGAIDTQY; V gene: TRBV11-2; CDR3 length: 13
CDR3 protein: ASSLDRGLYNEQF; V gene: TRBV5-5; CDR3 length: 13
CDR3 protein: ASSPFSDRGNTGELF; V gene: TRBV18; CDR3 length: 15
CDR3 protein: ATGQGPYEQY; V gene: TRBV15; CDR3 length: 10
CDR3 protein: ASSADRVDTEAF; V gene: TRBV7-6; CDR3 length: 12
CDR3 protein: ASSYGTSGREQY; V gene: TRBV19; CDR3 length: 12
CDR3 protein: ASELSTLRGRSYNEQF; V gene: TRBV3-1/TRBV3-2; CDR3 length: 16
CDR3 protein: ASSKTENTEAF; V gene: TRBV18; CDR3 length: 11
CDR3 protein: ASSLGPASSYEQY; V gene: TRBV7-9; CDR3 length: 13
CDR3 protein: ASSPGHPGQY; V gene: TRBV18; CDR3 length: 10
CDR3 protein: ASSHITGGAF; V gene: TRBV6-5; CDR3 length: 10
CDR3 protein: ASSPQGGEQPQH; V gene: TRBV18; CDR3 length: 12
CDR3 protein: ASNVGGGLIRPQH; V gene: TRBV28; CDR3 length: 13
CDR3 protein: ASSIAPAGGPYGYT; V gene: TRBV19; CDR3 length: 14
CDR3 protein: ASSLEAGAYNEQF; V gene: TRBV11-1; CDR3 length: 13
CDR3 protein: ASSAALSISSGANVLT; V gene: TRBV7-6; CDR3 length: 16
CDR3 protein: ASSPVAGRETQY; V gene: TRBV3-1/TRBV3-2; CDR3 length: 12
CDR3 protein: ASSLPSGINEQY; V gene: TRBV28; CDR3 length: 12
CDR3 protein: ASSPAGGYSSGNTIY; V gene: TRBV27; CDR3 length: 15
CDR3 protein: ASSPQVSYEQY; V gene: TRBV7-9; CDR3 length: 11
CDR3 protein: ASSLVADRGETQY; V gene: TRBV5-1; CDR3 length: 13
CDR3 protein: ASSIDIVAERAF; V gene: TRBV19; CDR3 length: 12
CDR3 protein: ASSLPGGSYNSPLH; V gene: TRBV7-2; CDR3 length: 14
CDR3 protein: ASSKGRDEQF; V gene: TRBV7-8; CDR3 length: 10
CDR3 protein: ASSPRTGLGYNEQF; V gene: TRBV5-1; CDR3 length: 14